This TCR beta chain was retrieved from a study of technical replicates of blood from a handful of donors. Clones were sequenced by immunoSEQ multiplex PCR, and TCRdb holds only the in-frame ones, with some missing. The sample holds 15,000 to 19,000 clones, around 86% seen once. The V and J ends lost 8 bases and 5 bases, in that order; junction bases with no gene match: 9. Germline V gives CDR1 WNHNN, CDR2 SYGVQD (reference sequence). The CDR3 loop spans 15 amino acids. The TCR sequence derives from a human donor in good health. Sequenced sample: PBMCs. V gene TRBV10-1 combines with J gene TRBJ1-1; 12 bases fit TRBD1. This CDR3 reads CASGTGQGAGTEAFF. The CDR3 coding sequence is TGCGCCAGCGGAACGGGACAGGGGGCCGGTACTGAAGCTTTCTTT.